A selection of T cell receptor beta chains follows, all from one sample in a study of blood T cell repertoires in COVID-19. Here immunoSEQ multiplex PCR was the method, and the copy in TCRdb shows in-frame clones only, minus some. Altogether 200,000 or so clones are present, roughly 83% being singletons, with the ten largest covering 1.3%. Sequenced: PBMCs or T cells enriched from blood (not recorded which). All receptors derive from a woman in her thirties or forties with acute COVID-19. CDR3s include the opening cysteine and the closing phenylalanine or tryptophan. Each record gives: D gene, J gene, clone size, V gene, CDR3 length, CDR3 DNA, CDR3 protein. The D gene is left open where the match is weak. The size field is filled for only some rows; it gives once, few, many or a size class.

-	TRBJ1-6	-	TRBV7-8	15	TGTGCCAGCAGCTGGGGGCAGGGTGGAAATTCACCCCTCCACTTT	CASSWGQGGNSPLHF
-	TRBJ1-4	-	TRBV28	17	TGTGCCAGCAGTTGCCCCCCCACAGGCTCGGCTAATGAAAAACTGTTTTTT	CASSCPPTGSANEKLFF
TRBD1	TRBJ1-2	-	TRBV5-1	16	TGCGCCAGCAGCCAACCCTACAGGGGGGTTAACTATGGCTACACCTTC	CASSQPYRGVNYGYTF
TRBD2	TRBJ2-5	-	TRBV7-3	15	TGTGCCAGCAGCCCGACTAGCGGGAGACATGAGACCCAGTACTTC	CASSPTSGRHETQYF
-	TRBJ1-1	-	TRBV11-2	13	TGTGCCAGCAGCTTAGTCGGGGAGTCTGAAGCTTTCTTT	CASSLVGESEAFF
-	TRBJ1-1	-	TRBV19	14	TGTGCCAGTATCCTCTCACCGGGACACAAGGTAGCTTTCTTT	CASILSPGHKVAFF
-	TRBJ1-1	-	TRBV3-1/TRBV3-2	14	TGTGCCAGCAGCCCCGCAGCGAGCCGGGTCCAAGCTTTCTTT	CASSPAASRVQAFF
-	TRBJ1-6	few	TRBV30	12	TGTGCCTGGGGACAGTACAATTCACCCCTCCACTTT	CAWGQYNSPLHF
TRBD1	TRBJ1-1	-	TRBV6-5	13	TGTGCCAGCAATTCCAGGGGGCCCTCTGAAGCTTTCTTT	CASNSRGPSEAFF
-	TRBJ1-4	-	TRBV28	15	TGTGCCAGCAGTACCATGACAGGAGCTAATGAAAAACTGTTTTTT	CASSTMTGANEKLFF
TRBD2	TRBJ2-1	once	TRBV7-8	16	TGTGCCAGCAGCTCCTCCGGGACTAGCGGTTATACGAAGCAGTTCTTC	CASSSSGTSGYTKQFF
TRBD2	TRBJ2-5	-	TRBV2	15	TGTGCCAGCGGCAGCGGCGGGGGATGGAAAGAGACCCAGTACTTC	CASGSGGGWKETQYF
-	TRBJ2-7	-	TRBV20-1	11	TGCAGTGCGCTTCAGGGGTACGAGCAGTACTTC	CSALQGYEQYF
TRBD2	TRBJ2-2	-	TRBV4-2	17	TGTGCCAGCAGCCAAGCGCTAGCGGGGGGCGTGACCGGGGAGCTGTTTTTT	CASSQALAGGVTGELFF
-	TRBJ2-2	-	TRBV2	15	TGTGCCAGCAGTGAATCGTACAGGAACACCGGGGAGCTGTTTTTT	CASSESYRNTGELFF
-	TRBJ1-5	-	TRBV12-3/TRBV12-4	13	TGTGCCAGCAGTTCCCAGGGCAATCAGCCCCAGCATTTT	CASSSQGNQPQHF
-	TRBJ1-4	-	TRBV7-9	17	TGTGCCAGCAGCTTAGCCCCTGTGAGAATGGCTAATGAAAAACTGTTTTTT	CASSLAPVRMANEKLFF
-	TRBJ1-2	once	TRBV28	17	TGTGCCAGCAGTTTACGGGGTCAGAGTATTTCAGGCTATGGCTACACCTTC	CASSLRGQSISGYGYTF
-	TRBJ1-2	-	TRBV3-1/TRBV3-2	16	TGTGCCAGCAGCCTCGGGACACGGATGGCTAACTATGGCTACACCTTC	CASSLGTRMANYGYTF
-	TRBJ2-7	-	TRBV27	15	TGTGCCAGCAGTTTTAGGCAGGGAAGGTCCTACGAGCAGTACTTC	CASSFRQGRSYEQYF
TRBD1	TRBJ1-2	-	TRBV5-1	13	TGCGCCAGCAGCCTGGGACAGGGAGACGGCTACACCTTC	CASSLGQGDGYTF
TRBD1	TRBJ1-4	-	TRBV4-1	15	TGCGCCAGCAGCCAACTACAGGGGGCAGAGGAAAAACTGTTTTTT	CASSQLQGAEEKLFF
-	TRBJ1-2	-	TRBV3-1/TRBV3-2	16	TGTGCCAGCAGCCACCGTTGGGAACAGGGAACTTATGGCTACACCTTC	CASSHRWEQGTYGYTF
-	TRBJ1-2	-	TRBV3-1/TRBV3-2	14	TGTGCCAGCAGCCAAGGCGGCGCGAGTTATGGCTACACCTTC	CASSQGGASYGYTF
TRBD1	TRBJ2-7	-	TRBV7-9	14	TGTGCCAGCAGACTAGAGGGACAGCCTTACGAGCAGTACTTC	CASRLEGQPYEQYF
TRBD1	TRBJ2-3	-	TRBV19	17	TGTGCCAGTACTAAAACTCCGGGACAGCTCGGAGGAGATACGCAGTATTTT	CASTKTPGQLGGDTQYF
TRBD2	TRBJ2-5	-	TRBV3-1/TRBV3-2	15	TGTGCGGCGTCATCGCCTAGCGGGAGAAAGCCCACCCAGTACTTC	CAASSPSGRKPTQYF
-	TRBJ2-7	-	TRBV10-2	12	TGCGCCAGCAGTGCAGAAGCCTACGAGCAGTACTTC	CASSAEAYEQYF
TRBD1	TRBJ2-1	few	TRBV27	16	TGTGCCAGCAGTTTAAGGGGGCTGAGCTCCTACAATGAGCAGTTCTTC	CASSLRGLSSYNEQFF
TRBD1	TRBJ2-5	once	TRBV6-5	15	TGTGCCAGCAGCCATTCCGGGACAGGGAAAGAGACCCAGTACTTC	CASSHSGTGKETQYF
TRBD2	TRBJ2-5	-	TRBV7-7	17	TGTGCCAGCAGCTTGGGACTAGCGGGGGGGCATCAAGAGACCCAGTACTTC	CASSLGLAGGHQETQYF
TRBD2	TRBJ2-3	-	TRBV11-2	14	TGTGCCAGCAGCAGAGCGGGGGGGCCAGATACGCAGTATTTT	CASSRAGGPDTQYF
TRBD1	TRBJ2-7	-	TRBV6-5	13	TGTGCCAGCAGTCGGGACAGGGGCTACGAGCAGTACTTC	CASSRDRGYEQYF
TRBD2	TRBJ2-1	-	TRBV11-2	17	TGTGCCAGCAGCTTAGGTTTGCGGGGGGGCGGAAGGGATGAGCAGTTCTTC	CASSLGLRGGGRDEQFF
-	TRBJ2-1	-	TRBV15	15	TGTGCCACCAGCAGAGCCACCGAGGGGGGGAATGAGCAGTTCTTC	CATSRATEGGNEQFF
-	TRBJ1-6	-	TRBV6-1	15	TGTGCCAGCAGTGAAGCGCCCGACCTCAGGAGGCACCTCCACTTT	CASSEAPDLRRHLHF
TRBD2	TRBJ2-7	-	TRBV24-1	15	TGTGCCACCAGTCAAACACTAGCGGGAGTTGATGAGCAGTACTTC	CATSQTLAGVDEQYF
-	TRBJ1-5	-	TRBV7-2	14	TGTGCCAGCAGCTGGGGGAGGGGAGGTCAGCCCCAGCATTTT	CASSWGRGGQPQHF
-	TRBJ1-3	-	TRBV7-8	17	TGTGCCAGCAGCTTAGCGGGCAGACCGCGCTCTGGAAACACCATATATTTT	CASSLAGRPRSGNTIYF
-	TRBJ1-2	-	TRBV5-1	14	TGCGCCAGCAGCTTGGGCGGAACTAACTATGGCTACACCTTC	CASSLGGTNYGYTF
-	TRBJ1-4	few	TRBV7-9	15	TGTGCCAGCAGCTTATCCAAGGGGGATAATGAAAAACTGTTTTTT	CASSLSKGDNEKLFF
-	TRBJ2-3	-	TRBV7-9	15	TGTGCCAGCAGCTTGATGGAGACTAGCACAGATACGCAGTATTTT	CASSLMETSTDTQYF
TRBD2	TRBJ2-1	-	TRBV11-2	13	TGTGCCAGCAGTACTAGCGGGGTCAATGAGCAGTTCTTC	CASSTSGVNEQFF
-	TRBJ2-3	-	TRBV7-9	15	TGTGCCAGCAGCTTTGAAGCTAGCGGCACAGATACGCAGTATTTT	CASSFEASGTDTQYF
TRBD1	TRBJ1-2	-	TRBV3-1/TRBV3-2	16	TGTGCCAGCAGCCAGATGGGACAGGACCGAACCTATGGCTACACCTTC	CASSQMGQDRTYGYTF
-	TRBJ1-2	once	TRBV10-1	17	TGCGCCAGCAGTGAGGTCAGCCCCAACCTGATGACTTATGGCTACACCTTC	CASSEVSPNLMTYGYTF
TRBD2	TRBJ2-7	-	TRBV7-8	16	TGTGCCAGCAGCTTAGGTGGGGGACTAGCGGTATACGAGCAGTACTTC	CASSLGGGLAVYEQYF